The entry below gives a single T cell receptor (beta chain) sequence along with its context. The V end was cut by 2 bases, the J end by 8 bases, with 10 bases between. Germline CDR1 is MDHEN and CDR2 is SYDVKM. CDR3 length: 12 residues. Original methodology: How many nucleated cells were present was estimated from reference gene primer amplification. Assay used: immunoSEQ multiplex PCR; TCRdb lists only in-frame clones, some missing. V and J calls and clone size are copied from that table; D and trimming were computed from the DNA. This sample carries hundreds of thousands of clones, around 90% of them seen once, and the ten largest clones take around 1%. One Seattle source followed patients from active infection through their disease course. The data were taken from a study of blood T cell repertoires in COVID-19. In the study overall: COVID-19 samples collected from the United States, Italy and Spain covered acute and convalescent phases. PBMCs, B-cell-depleted T cells, or T cells were the source of the cDNA or gDNA that made up the material.

V gene TRBV28 combines with J gene TRBJ2-7, with no clear D. Sequencing was done on a sample of peripheral blood. The sequence was collected from a middle-aged woman with COVID-19, enrolled during active disease. The CDR3 DNA sequence: TGTGCCAGCAGTTTACTTAGCAACAAGCAGTACTTC. This translates into CASSLLSNKQYF. Combining the CDR3 with reference TRBV28 and TRBJ2-7 gives the whole variable domain DVKVTQSSRYLVKRTGEKVFLECVQDMDHENMFWYRQDPGLGLRLIYFSYDVKMKEKGDIPEGYSVSREKKERFSLILESASTNQTSMYLCASSLLSNKQYFGPGTRLTVT.